The T cell receptor beta chain under discussion was sequenced for a study of blood T cell repertoires in COVID-19. Study-wide background: Specimens from acute and convalescent COVID-19 originated in the United States, Italy and Spain. From T cells, B-cell-depleted T cells, or PBMCs came the material, which was cDNA or gDNA.

Some clones are missing from TCRdb's copy, which holds only in-frame ones; the method was immunoSEQ multiplex PCR. This table holds 100,000 to 130,000 clones, roughly 84% found once. This clone turned up a few times. CDR1 MNHEY and CDR2 SMNVEV come from the germline V gene (reference sequence). This CDR3 is built from 13 residues. V dropped 8 bases and J dropped 4; count of bases not matched to a gene: 1. The V call is TRBV27, the J call TRBJ1-6; 8 nucleotides match TRBD1. This TCR derives from a human donor in a cohort sampled during active COVID-19. Sequenced: peripheral blood. This CDR3 reads CASWTGYNSPLHF. CDR3 DNA sequence: TGTGCCAGCTGGACAGGGTATAATTCACCCCTCCACTTT.